The clone carrying this T cell receptor (beta chain) appeared once. The antigen remains undetermined. TCRdb re-called the 5' RACE reads through MiXCR, storing one row per CDR3 protein. Altogether 8,000 to 10,000 distinct CDR3 sequences are present, over 25% being singletons, with the ten largest covering around 4.9%. Study results and caveats: Tumor memory CD4+ T cell TCR gene usage clustered with blood and lymph node memory CD4+ cells and lymph node naive CD4+ cells.

The CDR3 runs 14 residues. Germline lookup yields CDR1 SGHRS and CDR2 YFSETQ. Trimming stripped 7 bases from V and 0 bases from J, with 13 bases between. This rearrangement joins TRBV5-1 to TRBJ1-2; weak D call: TRBD1 (5 bases). Sequences were obtained from naive CD4+ T cells sorted from a lymph node. Documented subset: naive CD4+ T cells, CD4+CD45RA+CD25-. This clonotype was obtained from a female donor with breast cancer. CDR3 coding DNA: TGCGCCAGCGCCTGGGACGGCCCTAACTATGGCTACACCTTC. Amino acids: CASAWDGPNYGYTF.